This TCR beta chain was captured by sequencing in a study of lymphopenia after photon versus proton radiotherapy. General study points: A bigger post-nadir fall in TCR diversity correlated inversely with survival time in deceased patients. Oligoclonal CD8+ Temra expansion after nadir drove photon patients' diversity drop. Relative stability marked proton patients; photon patients lost diversity and naive cells.

Trimming removed 2 bases from V and 1 base from J, with 11 bases in between. CDR1 and CDR2 (germline): KGHSH, LQKENI. This CDR3 is 15 amino acids long. As to this clone: Its antigen is as yet unknown.

Sequenced by immunoSEQ multiplex PCR; TCRdb stores in-frame clones only, minus some. This sample carries over 40,000 clones, 92% of them seen once, and the ten largest clones take roughly 18%. The sequences come from peripheral blood, collected from a patient treated with photon-based radiotherapy. The clonotype originates from a middle-aged woman with cholangiocarcinoma. The chain employs TRBV18 and TRBJ1-1; D is perhaps TRBD1 (5 bases). Here the CDR3 DNA reads TGTGCCAGCTCACCAACCCGGGGGGAGAACACTGAAGCTTTCTTT. Translating gives CASSPTRGENTEAFF.